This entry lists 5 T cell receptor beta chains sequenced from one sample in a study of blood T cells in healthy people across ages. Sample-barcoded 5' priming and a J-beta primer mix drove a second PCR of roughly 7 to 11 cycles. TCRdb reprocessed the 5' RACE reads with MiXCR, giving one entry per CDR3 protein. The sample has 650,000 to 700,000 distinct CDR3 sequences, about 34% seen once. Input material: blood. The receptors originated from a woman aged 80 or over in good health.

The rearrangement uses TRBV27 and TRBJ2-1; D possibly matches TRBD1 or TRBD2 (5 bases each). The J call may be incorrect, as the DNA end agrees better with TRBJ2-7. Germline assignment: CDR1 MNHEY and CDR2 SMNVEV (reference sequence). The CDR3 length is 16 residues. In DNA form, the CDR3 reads TGTGCCAGCATCCCGTGGGGGTTCAGCTCCTACAATGAGCAGTACTTC. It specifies CASIPWGFSSYNEQYF.

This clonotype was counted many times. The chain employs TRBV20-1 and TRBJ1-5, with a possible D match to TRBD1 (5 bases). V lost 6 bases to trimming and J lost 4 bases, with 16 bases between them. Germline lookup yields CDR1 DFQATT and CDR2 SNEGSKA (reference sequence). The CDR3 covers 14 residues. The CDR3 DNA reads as TGCAGTGCCCGGGACTCACTAGCAAATCAGCCCCAGCATTTT. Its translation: CSARDSLANQPQHF.

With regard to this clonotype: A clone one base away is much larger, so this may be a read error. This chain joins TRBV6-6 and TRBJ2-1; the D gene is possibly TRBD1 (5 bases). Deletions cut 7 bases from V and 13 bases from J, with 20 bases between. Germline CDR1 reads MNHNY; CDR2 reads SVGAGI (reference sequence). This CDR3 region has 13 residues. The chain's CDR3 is CASNYSSRVGQFF. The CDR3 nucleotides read TGTGCCAGCAACTACTCGAGCAGGGTGGGACAGTTCTTC.

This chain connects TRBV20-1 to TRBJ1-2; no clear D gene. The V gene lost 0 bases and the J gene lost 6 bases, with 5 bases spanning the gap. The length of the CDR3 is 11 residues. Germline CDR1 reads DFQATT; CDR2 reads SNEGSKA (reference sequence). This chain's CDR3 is CSARDGDGYTF. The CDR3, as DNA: TGCAGTGCTAGAGATGGGGATGGCTACACCTTC.

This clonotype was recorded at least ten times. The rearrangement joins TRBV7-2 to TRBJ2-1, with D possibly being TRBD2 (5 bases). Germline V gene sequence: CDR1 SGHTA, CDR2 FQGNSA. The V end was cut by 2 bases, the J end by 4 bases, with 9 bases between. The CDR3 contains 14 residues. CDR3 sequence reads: CASSLNRLYNEQFF. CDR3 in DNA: TGTGCCAGCAGCTTAAACAGACTATACAATGAGCAGTTCTTC.